A selection of T cell receptor beta chains follows, all from one sample in a study of T cell responses to AZD1222 COVID-19 vaccine. Sequenced by immunoSEQ multiplex PCR; TCRdb stores in-frame clones only, minus some. The sample records about 120,000 clones, 75% to 90% being singletons. Sequenced material: peripheral blood, taken on day 0 of AZD1222 vaccination. All receptors come from an adult in good health. Each CDR3 is given with its conserved first and last residue. A D gene is named only where the DNA matches it firmly. Rows give clone size only sometimes, using once, few, many, or a class for an expanded clone.

j_call | cdr3_length | clone_size | v_call | d_call | cdr3_aa | cdr3_nt
TRBJ2-3 | 16 | - | TRBV3-1/TRBV3-2 | TRBD1 | CASSPLAGGYTDTQYF | TGTGCCAGCAGCCCGCTGGCAGGGGGTTATACAGATACGCAGTATTTT
TRBJ1-2 | 19 | - | TRBV24-1 | - | CATSAPQGPGRGFNYGYTF | TGTGCCACCAGTGCCCCGCAAGGGCCAGGGAGAGGGTTTAACTATGGCTACACCTTC
TRBJ2-7 | 15 | - | TRBV5-1 | - | CASSLGGGNLYEQYF | TGCGCCAGCAGCTTGGGAGGAGGAAATCTCTACGAGCAGTACTTC
TRBJ2-7 | 14 | - | TRBV15 | - | CATSRVGGVYEQYF | TGTGCCACCAGCAGAGTGGGTGGAGTCTACGAGCAGTACTTC
TRBJ1-6 | 17 | - | TRBV4-1 | TRBD1 | CASRDAAGDRDNSPLHF | TGCGCCAGCAGGGACGCAGCGGGGGACAGGGATAATTCACCCCTCCACTTT
TRBJ1-6 | 12 | - | TRBV15 | - | CATQRGDSPLHF | TGTGCCACCCAGAGGGGAGATTCACCCCTCCACTTT
TRBJ2-5 | 17 | - | TRBV11-1 | TRBD2 | CASSLAETSGLKETQYF | TGTGCCAGCAGCTTAGCGGAGACTAGCGGGCTGAAAGAGACCCAGTACTTC
TRBJ1-5 | 16 | - | TRBV19 | - | CASSIQGSGGNQPQHF | TGTGCCAGTAGTATTCAGGGATCGGGAGGCAATCAGCCCCAGCATTTT
TRBJ1-1 | 14 | - | TRBV4-1 | - | CASSLGARVTEAFF | TGCGCCAGCAGCCTGGGGGCGCGGGTCACTGAAGCTTTCTTT
TRBJ2-3 | 13 | - | TRBV12-3/TRBV12-4 | - | CASSLATTDTQYF | TGTGCCAGCAGTTTAGCTACCACAGATACGCAGTATTTT
TRBJ1-2 | 12 | - | TRBV18 | - | CASSPRVYGYTF | TGTGCCAGCTCACCACGGGTCTATGGCTACACCTTC
TRBJ1-1 | 13 | - | TRBV7-9 | TRBD1 | CASSSEKGQAAFF | TGTGCCAGCAGCTCGGAAAAGGGACAGGCGGCTTTCTTT
TRBJ1-2 | 14 | - | TRBV3-1/TRBV3-2 | TRBD1 | CASSPFGQGHGYTF | TGTGCCAGCAGCCCGTTCGGACAGGGCCATGGCTACACCTTC
TRBJ2-5 | 18 | - | TRBV25-1 | TRBD1 | CASSEPTYLTGSRETQYF | TGTGCCAGCAGTGAACCTACCTATCTGACAGGGTCCCGAGAGACCCAGTACTTC
TRBJ2-1 | 15 | - | TRBV30 | - | CAWRSRGFEGNEQFF | TGTGCCTGGAGGTCCAGGGGCTTTGAGGGCAATGAGCAGTTCTTC
TRBJ1-3 | 13 | - | TRBV5-1 | - | CASSFTAGNTIYF | TGCGCCAGCAGCTTTACGGCTGGAAACACCATATATTTT
TRBJ1-6 | 16 | - | TRBV6-2/TRBV6-3 | TRBD1 | CASSYPRDRGNSPLHF | TGTGCCAGCAGTTACCCCCGGGACAGGGGGAATTCACCCCTCCACTTT
TRBJ2-3 | 15 | - | TRBV5-1 | - | CASSLNRGGTDTQYF | TGCGCCAGCAGCTTGAACCGCGGGGGCACAGATACGCAGTATTTT
TRBJ2-5 | 13 | few | TRBV7-2 | TRBD1 | CASTRDRQETQYF | TGTGCCAGCACCCGGGACAGGCAAGAGACCCAGTACTTC
TRBJ2-7 | 12 | - | TRBV18 | - | CASSPFTYEQYF | TGTGCCAGCTCACCGTTCACCTACGAGCAGTACTTC
TRBJ2-3 | 14 | once | TRBV5-1 | - | CASSLGTDTDTQYF | TGCGCCAGCAGCTTGGGCACAGACACAGATACGCAGTATTTT
TRBJ1-1 | 14 | - | TRBV14 | - | CASSRDILNTEAFF | TGTGCCAGCAGCCGGGACATATTGAACACTGAAGCTTTCTTT
TRBJ1-5 | 13 | few | TRBV6-5 | - | CASNMIRDQPQHF | TGTGCCAGCAACATGATTCGGGATCAGCCCCAGCATTTT
TRBJ1-1 | 15 | - | TRBV20-1 | TRBD1 | CSASSPDRGNTEAFF | TGCAGTGCTAGTAGCCCTGACAGGGGCAACACTGAAGCTTTCTTT
TRBJ2-2 | 16 | - | TRBV6-4 | TRBD2 | CASTYTSGTNTGELFF | TGTGCCAGCACATATACTAGCGGGACCAACACCGGGGAGCTGTTTTTT
TRBJ1-1 | 14 | - | TRBV7-9 | - | CASKVVGIYTEAFF | TGTGCCAGCAAAGTTGTCGGGATTTACACTGAAGCTTTCTTT
TRBJ2-7 | 14 | - | TRBV11-1 | TRBD1 | CASNEQGATYEQYF | TGTGCCAGCAACGAACAGGGGGCCACCTACGAGCAGTACTTC
TRBJ1-1 | 15 | - | TRBV19 | TRBD1 | CASSLRQGGYTEAFF | TGTGCCAGTAGTCTCAGACAGGGTGGCTACACTGAAGCTTTCTTT
TRBJ1-1 | 14 | - | TRBV24-1 | TRBD1 | CATSDPRDRSEAFF | TGTGCCACCAGTGATCCCCGGGACAGGAGTGAAGCTTTCTTT
TRBJ2-7 | 15 | - | TRBV5-1 | - | CASSRGDSPTYEQYF | TGCGCCAGCAGCCGGGGGGACAGTCCCACCTACGAGCAGTACTTC
TRBJ1-1 | 12 | few | TRBV7-2 | - | CASSLGTREAFF | TGTGCCAGCAGCTTGGGTACACGTGAAGCTTTCTTT
TRBJ1-6 | 18 | few | TRBV19 | - | CASSPRTSGSSYNSPLHF | TGTGCCAGTAGTCCCCGGACCTCCGGAAGCTCCTATAATTCACCCCTCCACTTT
TRBJ2-3 | 13 | - | TRBV6-5 | - | CASNGRPTDTQYF | TGTGCCAGCAATGGACGGCCTACAGATACGCAGTATTTT
TRBJ2-1 | 16 | - | TRBV5-3 | TRBD2 | CARSFPSSGGYNEQFF | TGTGCCAGAAGCTTCCCCTCAAGCGGGGGTTACAATGAGCAGTTCTTC
TRBJ1-2 | 15 | - | TRBV25-1 | TRBD1 | CASSELGTENYGYTF | TGTGCCAGCAGTGAACTTGGGACAGAGAACTATGGCTACACCTTC
TRBJ2-7 | 13 | - | TRBV19 | TRBD2 | CASTMGGAYEQYF | TGTGCCAGCACCATGGGGGGGGCCTACGAGCAGTACTTC
TRBJ2-1 | 16 | - | TRBV11-3 | TRBD2 | CASSLTTSGRGDEQFF | TGTGCCAGCAGCTTAACGACTAGCGGGAGAGGCGATGAGCAGTTCTTC
TRBJ2-7 | 16 | - | TRBV7-2 | - | CASSLGSGAGLYEQYF | TGTGCCAGCAGCTTAGGATCCGGAGCAGGTCTCTACGAGCAGTACTTC
TRBJ1-3 | 12 | - | TRBV30 | - | CAWSGTGNTIYF | TGTGCCTGGAGCGGGACAGGAAACACCATATATTTT
TRBJ1-6 | 12 | - | TRBV27 | - | CASRESTGPLHF | TGTGCCAGCAGGGAATCGACAGGACCCCTCCACTTT